The 18 T cell receptor beta chains below come from one sample, sequenced in a study of blood T cell repertoires in COVID-19. This table comes from immunoSEQ multiplex PCR, and its TCRdb copy is limited to in-frame clones, with some not included. The repertoire holds roughly 190,000 clones, with about nine tenths as singletons. Sequences were obtained from peripheral blood. Receptors originate from a man in his 70s with acute or convalescent COVID-19.

The chain joins TRBV4-3 to TRBJ1-2, with D unclear. Deletions cut 1 base from V and 3 bases from J, with 9 bases between. The CDR3 runs to 14 residues. CDR1 is LGHNA, CDR2 YSLEER, per germline. The CDR3 nucleotides read TGCGCCAGCAGCCAAGGAGATTTTGACTATGGCTACACCTTC. It yields the protein CASSQGDFDYGYTF.

J is TRBJ2-2 and V is TRBV29-1, with D tentatively TRBD1 (6 bases). CDR1 and CDR2 from the germline V gene are SQVTM and ANQGSEA. The CDR3 has 13 residues. The germline V and J ends were trimmed by 5 bases and 1 base, with 8 bases remaining between them. The CDR3 sequence: CSVSQGNTGELFF. In DNA, the CDR3 is TGCAGCGTTTCACAGGGGAACACCGGGGAGCTGTTTTTT.

This chain joins TRBV5-1 and TRBJ2-3, with 12 bases identical to TRBD1. The junction had 6 bases not matched to a gene; V was cut back by 4 bases and J by 6 bases. This CDR3 is 15 amino acids long. Germline V gives CDR1 SGHRS, CDR2 YFSETQ. This CDR3 reads CASSPGTGGPDTQYF. The CDR3 DNA follows: TGCGCCAGCAGCCCCGGGACAGGGGGCCCGGATACGCAGTATTTT. The variable domain in full, with the rest retrieved from reference TRBV5-1 and TRBJ2-3, is KAGVTQTPRYLIKTRGQQVTLSCSPISGHRSVSWYQQTPGQGLQFLFEYFSETQRNKGNFPGRFSGRQFSNSRSEMNVSTLELGDSALYLCASSPGTGGPDTQYFGPGTRLTVL.

This sequence joins TRBV29-1 and TRBJ1-2; tentatively, D is TRBD1 (6 bases). V was clipped by 6 bases and J by 6 bases, with 17 bases between them. Germline V CDR1 and CDR2: SQVTM, ANQGSEA. The CDR3 runs 13 residues. The CDR3 reads CSVQANGQNGYTF. The CDR3 bases are TGCAGCGTCCAAGCGAATGGACAGAATGGCTACACCTTC.

The genes are TRBV24-1 and TRBJ2-1, with D possibly matching TRBD2 (6 bases). The CDR3 runs to 15 residues. Trimming left V 3 bases short and J 6 bases short, with 14 bases between. CDR1 and CDR2 from the germline V gene are KGHDR and SFDVKD. CDR3 region: CATSDPGRGGNEQFF. In DNA, the CDR3 is TGTGCCACCAGTGATCCTGGTAGGGGAGGCAATGAGCAGTTCTTC.

V usage is TRBV15 and J usage is TRBJ1-2; D possibly corresponds to TRBD1 (5 bases). Germline V gene data show CDR1 as LNHNV and CDR2 as YYDKDF (reference sequence). The ends were cut back, 6 bases at V and 0 bases at J, with 14 bases in the middle. The CDR3 spans 15 residues. CDR3 in amino acids: CATSVGGTPNYGYTF. DNA of the CDR3: TGTGCCACCAGTGTGGGTGGGACTCCTAACTATGGCTACACCTTC. Full variable domain (rest looked up from reference TRBV15 and TRBJ1-2): DAMVIQNPRYQVTQFGKPVTLSCSQTLNHNVMYWYQQKSSQAPKLLFHYYDKDFNNEADTPDNFQSRRPNTSFCFLDIRSPGLGDTAMYLCATSVGGTPNYGYTFGSGTRLTVV.

This clone has a handful of counts. The chain carries TRBV7-9 and TRBJ1-6; the D is unclear. The CDR3 runs 14 residues. Trimming removed 2 bases at V and 9 bases at J, with 11 bases between. Germline V gene lookup returns CDR1 SEHNR and CDR2 FQNEAQ (reference sequence). The CDR3 region has the DNA TGTGCCAGCAGCTTATACACGGGAGGTTCACCCCTCCACTTT. Translating gives CASSLYTGGSPLHF.

The chain recombines TRBV7-2 with TRBJ1-2; TRBD1 aligns across 9 bases. V shed 5 bases and J 5 bases; nucleotides not matched to a gene: 9. Looked up from germline, CDR1 is SGHTA and CDR2 is FQGNSA. The CDR3 is 15 residues long. CDR3 DNA: TGTGCCAGCAGCCTGAGGACAGGGGAAACGTATGGCTACACCTTC. Translated: CASSLRTGETYGYTF.

The J gene is TRBJ1-1, the V gene TRBV10-3, with D possibly being TRBD1 (5 bases). The CDR3 runs 16 residues. CDR1 is ENHRY and CDR2 is SYGVKD in the germline V gene. V lost 8 bases to trimming and J lost 4 bases, with 23 bases between them. The CDR3 nucleotides read TGTGCCATCGGCCGGGCTTTGAATTGGGGCCCCACTGAAGCTTTCTTT. The encoded protein is CAIGRALNWGPTEAFF.

The chain joins TRBV30 to TRBJ2-1, with 10 bases that match TRBD1. The CDR3 runs 18 residues. The trim removed 3 bases at V and 6 bases at J, leaving 17 bases unmatched. Germline CDR1 is GTSNPN and CDR2 is SVGIG (reference sequence). In nucleotides, the CDR3 is TGTGCCTGGAGCCTCCGGGACAGGGGAGGGATCCGAAGCAATGAGCAGTTCTTC. It encodes CAWSLRDRGGIRSNEQFF.

The V call is TRBV10-3, the J call TRBJ2-3; 7 bases match TRBD1. V shed 10 bases, J shed 0 bases, and the junction held 7 bases outside the gene matches. The CDR3 has 14 amino acids. Looked up from germline, CDR1 is ENHRY and CDR2 is SYGVKD. The CDR3 bases are TGTGCCACCGGGACAGTTCTAAGCACAGATACGCAGTATTTT. It encodes CATGTVLSTDTQYF.

The chain is built from TRBV5-3 and TRBJ1-5; no definite D call. TRBV5-3 carries the ORF label, with uncertain function. This CDR3 region has 13 residues. V lost 8 bases, J lost 1 base, and 10 bases lay in between. The CDR3 is CARTDGSNQPQHF. The CDR3 region has the DNA TGTGCCAGGACTGATGGCAGCAATCAGCCCCAGCATTTT.

The rearrangement uses TRBV5-1 and TRBJ1-3; D may be TRBD1 (5 bases). The germline gives CDR1 SGHRS, CDR2 YFSETQ. V gave up 3 bases and J gave up 2 bases, with 15 bases separating them. CDR3 length: 16 residues. CDR3 protein: CASSSGLGTTGNTIYF. The CDR3, as DNA: TGCGCCAGCAGCTCGGGACTCGGAACTACTGGAAACACCATATATTTT.

The genes are TRBV5-1 and TRBJ1-6; possibly TRBD1 for D (5 bases). Germline loops: CDR1 SGHRS, CDR2 YFSETQ. This CDR3 region has 13 residues. The V end was cut by 5 bases, the J end by 5 bases, with 8 bases between. CDR3 bases: TGCGCCAGCAGTCAGGGCCATAATTCACCCCTCCACTTT. Its translation: CASSQGHNSPLHF.

V is TRBV5-4 and J is TRBJ2-5, with 9 bases lining up with TRBD1. This CDR3 has 16 residues. The germline CDR1 and CDR2 sequences are SGHNT and YYREEE (reference sequence). Trimming cost V 4 bases and J 2 bases; bases outside gene matches: 9. CDR3: CASSPAYRGQQETQYF. The DNA of the CDR3 is TGTGCCAGCAGCCCGGCGTACAGGGGGCAGCAAGAGACCCAGTACTTC.

The chain couples TRBV7-3 to TRBJ2-7; unclear D gene. Trimming took 2 bases from V and 7 from J, leaving 12 bases between them. The CDR3 runs to 13 residues. From germline, CDR1 is SGHTA and CDR2 FQGTGA. The CDR3 DNA follows: TGTGCCAGCAGCTTAGAACGGTTCGAGGAGCAGTACTTC. Its protein is CASSLERFEEQYF.

The chain has TRBV5-1 and TRBJ2-1; D call uncertain. From germline, CDR1 is SGHRS and CDR2 YFSETQ. V was pared by 3 bases and J by 8 bases, with 9 bases between. The CDR3 is 12 residues long. The CDR3 DNA sequence: TGCGCCAGCAGCTCACCAGGCGATGAGCAGTTCTTC. This gives the protein CASSSPGDEQFF.

This sequence joins TRBV5-6 and TRBJ1-5; D uncertain. Per the germline V gene, CDR1 is SGHDT and CDR2 is YYEEEE. CDR3 length: 15 amino acids. Between the trimmed V and J ends, which lost 4 bases and 3 bases, there was a span of 14 bases. The CDR3 here is CASSPWAEYNQPQHF. The CDR3 DNA is TGTGCCAGCAGCCCCTGGGCAGAATACAATCAGCCCCAGCATTTT.